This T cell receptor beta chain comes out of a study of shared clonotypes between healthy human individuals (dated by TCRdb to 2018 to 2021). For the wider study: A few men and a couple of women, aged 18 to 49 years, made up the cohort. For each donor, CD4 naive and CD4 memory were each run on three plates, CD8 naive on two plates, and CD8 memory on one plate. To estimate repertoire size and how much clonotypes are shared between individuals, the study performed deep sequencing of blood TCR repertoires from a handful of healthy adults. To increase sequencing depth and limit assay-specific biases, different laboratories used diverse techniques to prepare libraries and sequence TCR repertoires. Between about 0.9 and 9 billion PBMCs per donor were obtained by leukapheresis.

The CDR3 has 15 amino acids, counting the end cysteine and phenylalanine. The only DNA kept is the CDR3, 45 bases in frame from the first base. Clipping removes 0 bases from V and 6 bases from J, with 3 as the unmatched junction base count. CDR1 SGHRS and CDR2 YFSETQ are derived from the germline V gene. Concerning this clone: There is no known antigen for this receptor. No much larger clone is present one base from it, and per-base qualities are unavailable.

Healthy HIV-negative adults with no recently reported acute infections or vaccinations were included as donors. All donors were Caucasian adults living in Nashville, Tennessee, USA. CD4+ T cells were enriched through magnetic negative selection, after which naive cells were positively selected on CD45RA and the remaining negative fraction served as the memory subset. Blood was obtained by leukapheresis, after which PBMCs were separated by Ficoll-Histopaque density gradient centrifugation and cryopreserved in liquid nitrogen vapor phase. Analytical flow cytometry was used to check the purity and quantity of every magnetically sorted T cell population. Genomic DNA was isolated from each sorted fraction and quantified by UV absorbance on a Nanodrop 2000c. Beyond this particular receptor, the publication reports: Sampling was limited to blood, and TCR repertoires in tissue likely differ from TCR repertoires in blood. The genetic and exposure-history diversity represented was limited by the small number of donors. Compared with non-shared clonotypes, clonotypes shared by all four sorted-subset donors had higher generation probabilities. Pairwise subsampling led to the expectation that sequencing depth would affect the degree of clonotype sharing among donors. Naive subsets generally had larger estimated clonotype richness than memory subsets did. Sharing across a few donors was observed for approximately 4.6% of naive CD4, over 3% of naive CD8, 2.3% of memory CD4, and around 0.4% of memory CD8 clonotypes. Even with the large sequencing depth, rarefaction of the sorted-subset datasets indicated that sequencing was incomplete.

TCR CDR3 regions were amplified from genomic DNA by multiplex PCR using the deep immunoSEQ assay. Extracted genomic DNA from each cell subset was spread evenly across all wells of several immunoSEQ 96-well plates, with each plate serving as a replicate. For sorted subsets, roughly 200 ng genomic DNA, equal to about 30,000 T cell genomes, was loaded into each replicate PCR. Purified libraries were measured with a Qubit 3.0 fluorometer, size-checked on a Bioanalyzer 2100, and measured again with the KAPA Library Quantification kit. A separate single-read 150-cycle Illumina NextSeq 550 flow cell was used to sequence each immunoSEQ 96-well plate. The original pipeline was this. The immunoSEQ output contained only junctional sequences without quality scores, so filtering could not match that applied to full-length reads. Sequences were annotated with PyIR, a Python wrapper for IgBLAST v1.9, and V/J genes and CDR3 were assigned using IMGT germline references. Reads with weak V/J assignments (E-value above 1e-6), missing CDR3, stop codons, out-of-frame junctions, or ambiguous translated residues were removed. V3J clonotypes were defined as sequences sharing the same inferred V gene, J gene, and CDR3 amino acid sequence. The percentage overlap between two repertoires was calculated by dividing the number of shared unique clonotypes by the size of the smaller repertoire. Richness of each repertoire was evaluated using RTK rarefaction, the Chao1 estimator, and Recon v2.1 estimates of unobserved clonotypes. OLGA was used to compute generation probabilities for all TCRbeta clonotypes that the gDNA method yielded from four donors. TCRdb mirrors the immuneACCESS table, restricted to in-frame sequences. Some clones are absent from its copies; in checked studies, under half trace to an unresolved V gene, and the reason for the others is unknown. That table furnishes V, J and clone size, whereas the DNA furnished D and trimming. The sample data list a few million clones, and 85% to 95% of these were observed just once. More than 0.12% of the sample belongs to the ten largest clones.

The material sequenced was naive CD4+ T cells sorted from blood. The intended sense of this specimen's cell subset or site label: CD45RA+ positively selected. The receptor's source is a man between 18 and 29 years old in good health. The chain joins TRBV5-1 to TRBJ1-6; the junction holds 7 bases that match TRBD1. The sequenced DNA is TGCGCCAGCAGCTTGGGGACAGGCGTTAATTCACCCCTCCACTTT. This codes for CASSLGTGVNSPLHF.